The clone carrying this TCR beta chain appeared a few times. For the second PCR, which ran for about 7 to 11 cycles, a sample-barcoded 5' primer and a J-beta primer mix were used. Researchers report that each sample yielded at least 2.5 million CDR3-containing paired-end reads. TCRdb redid the calling of the 5' RACE reads with MiXCR, one entry per CDR3 protein. The sample records 1.2 million to 1.5 million distinct CDR3 sequences, about 43% being singletons. This CDR3 region has 14 residues. V was clipped by 5 bases and J by 0 bases, with 9 bases between them. Germline V gene data show CDR1 as SGHAT and CDR2 as FQNNGV. This entry belongs to a study of blood T cells in healthy people across ages. Drawing of peripheral blood yielded about 9.8 milliliters from each donor. PBMCs numbering at least 6 million were isolated per sample. Total RNA was extracted at no less than 5 micrograms per sample.

The sample comprised blood. The sequence came from a woman under 30 in good health. The chain is built from TRBV11-2 and TRBJ2-3, with no clear D. DNA for the CDR3: TGTGCCAGCAGCAACCCGGCTAGCACAGATACGCAGTATTTT. Translation: CASSNPASTDTQYF.